These 30 T cell receptor beta chains were sequenced from one sample in a study of Tregs in tolerant kidney transplant recipients (dated by TCRdb to between 2019 and 2020). In light of the paper, this sample's time point label describes: blood sample drawn before combined kidney and bone marrow transplant. Library prep was done by the immunoSEQ multiplex PCR assay. This is the immuneACCESS table as TCRdb keeps it, with only in-frame sequences that have V and J called. A part of the clones is gone; compared with another copy, unresolved V genes explain less than half, and the rest is unexplained. The sample yields approximately 16,000 clones; 80% were counted once. The ten largest clones capture under 2% of the sample. Source: Tregs from blood, taken before the transplant. These receptors were collected from a human donor who received a combined kidney and bone marrow transplant.

This clone was observed once. This chain links TRBV5-4 with TRBJ2-2; 12 bases are a match to TRBD1. Germline CDR1 is SGHNT and CDR2 is YYREEE (reference sequence). This CDR3 region has 17 residues. Unmatched junction bases numbered 11, after V lost 4 bases and J lost 7 bases. For the CDR3, the DNA is TGTGCCAGCAGCGGGCCCCGGGACAGGGGGCGGGGCGGGGAGCTGTTTTTT. Its translation is CASSGPRDRGRGGELFF.

V usage is TRBV9 and J usage is TRBJ2-1; maybe TRBD1 (6 bases). V gave up 0 bases and J gave up 4 bases, with 11 bases separating them. This CDR3 has 15 amino acids. Germline loops: CDR1 SGDLS, CDR2 YYNGEE. For the CDR3, the DNA is TGTGCCAGCAGCGTAGGCAGGGGAAAATACAATGAGCAGTTCTTC. Its protein product is CASSVGRGKYNEQFF.

The rearrangement uses TRBV4-3 and TRBJ2-2; no clear D gene. The germline V gene encodes CDR1 LGHNA and CDR2 YSLEER. The CDR3 consists of 15 residues. V dropped 0 bases and J dropped 5 bases, with 10 bases sitting between them. CDR3 sequence reads: CASSQDPGRTGELFF. DNA of the CDR3: TGCGCCAGCAGCCAAGACCCAGGCAGGACCGGGGAGCTGTTTTTT.

The chain has TRBV7-2 and TRBJ1-1; D remains unclear. Trimming cost V 0 bases and J 11 bases, with 13 bases left between them. The CDR3 has 13 amino acids. The germline V gene has CDR1 SGHTA and CDR2 FQGNSA. This CDR3 reads CASSLASLRHAFF. In nucleotides, the CDR3 is TGTGCCAGCAGCTTAGCGTCCTTGCGTCATGCTTTCTTT.

J is TRBJ1-5 and V is TRBV19; no clear D. CDR3 size: 15 residues. V lost 4 bases, J lost 6 bases, and 16 bases lay in between. Germline V gene lookup returns CDR1 LNHDA and CDR2 SQIVND (reference sequence). The CDR3 sequence is CASSNGLPDRQPQHF. The DNA of the CDR3 is TGTGCCAGTAGTAATGGACTTCCCGACCGTCAGCCCCAGCATTTT.

This chain uses TRBV11-2 with TRBJ1-1; unclear D gene. CDR3 length: 13 residues. Germline V lookup: CDR1 SGHAT, CDR2 FQNNGV. Trimming took 0 bases from V and 4 from J, leaving 6 bases between them. CDR3 bases: TGTGCCAGCAGCTTAGATGGAGTCACTGAAGCTTTCTTT. Translation: CASSLDGVTEAFF.

CDR3 residues: CASSEGTGKSGNTIYF. The DNA for the CDR3 is TGCGCCAGCAGTGAGGGGACAGGGAAATCCGGAAACACCATATATTTT. The J gene is TRBJ1-3, the V gene TRBV10-2, with TRBD1 matching over 9 bases. Looked up from germline, CDR1 is WSHSY and CDR2 is SAAADI. This CDR3 is built from 16 residues. V lost 2 bases and J lost 4; bases outside the gene matches: 6.

The chain is built from TRBV19 and TRBJ2-7; the match to TRBD2 covers 11 bases. The ends lost 9 bases at V and 2 bases at J; junction bases unmatched: 18. The CDR3 totals 18 residues. Germline values: CDR1 LNHDA, CDR2 SQIVND (reference sequence). CDR3 in amino acids: CASKYSYLGTSGPYEQYF. CDR3 DNA sequence: TGTGCCAGCAAGTACTCTTACCTAGGGACTAGCGGACCCTACGAGCAGTACTTC.

The rearrangement uses TRBV7-6 and TRBJ2-7; 8 bases agree with TRBD2. Trimming took 1 base from V and 0 from J; bases not matched to a gene: 5. The germline CDR1 and CDR2 sequences are SGHVS and FNYEAQ. The CDR3 covers 16 residues. CDR3 amino acids: CASSLGPLAGSYEQYF. DNA for the CDR3: TGTGCCAGCAGCTTAGGGCCGCTAGCGGGCTCCTACGAGCAGTACTTC.

The chain combines TRBV19 with TRBJ1-6; no clear D. The CDR3 contains 14 residues. CDR1 and CDR2 (germline): LNHDA, SQIVND (reference sequence). Between the trimmed V and J ends, which lost 5 bases and 6 bases, there was a span of 11 bases. The CDR3 is CASSEGVFNSPLHF. In nucleotides, the CDR3 is TGTGCCAGTAGTGAGGGCGTCTTTAATTCACCCCTCCACTTT.

This clone has only a few counts. This rearrangement joins TRBV18 to TRBJ1-2; D not certain. Looked up from germline, CDR1 is KGHSH and CDR2 is LQKENI. Trimming took off 3 bases at V and 1 base at J, with 3 bases between the two ends. The CDR3 runs 12 residues. CDR3 region: CASSPSNYGYTF. In DNA, the CDR3 is TGTGCCAGCTCACCTAGTAACTATGGCTACACCTTC. Using reference TRBV18 and TRBJ1-2 for the parts outside the CDR3, the full variable domain is NAGVMQNPRHLVRRRGQEARLRCSPMKGHSHVYWYRQLPEEGLKFMVYLQKENIIDESGMPKERFSAEFPKEGPSILRIQQVVRGDSAAYFCASSPSNYGYTFGSGTRLTVV.

V and J are TRBV7-7 and TRBJ1-5; weak D call: TRBD1 (5 bases). This CDR3 is 13 amino acids long. Germline CDR1 and CDR2: SSHAT and FNYEAQ (reference sequence). Trimming pared 9 bases from V and 3 bases from J, leaving 12 bases between. CDR3 protein: CASSSGINQPQHF. CDR3 bases: TGTGCCAGTTCTTCAGGGATCAATCAGCCCCAGCATTTT.

This clone has a single count. The chain links TRBV15 to TRBJ2-1; 7 bases are shared with TRBD1. There are 13 residues in the CDR3. CDR1 is LNHNV, CDR2 YYDKDF, per germline (reference sequence). V shed 9 bases, J shed 4 bases, and the junction held 6 bases outside the gene matches. CDR3 amino acids: CATGGQIYNEQFF. CDR3 nucleotide sequence: TGTGCCACTGGGGGACAGATATACAATGAGCAGTTCTTC.

V and J are TRBV5-1 and TRBJ2-3; 14 bases fit TRBD2. The CDR3 is 18 residues long. The V gene end was trimmed by 1 base and the J gene end by 5 bases; junction bases not matched to a gene: 9. Germline assignment: CDR1 SGHRS and CDR2 YFSETQ. CDR3 region: CASSLFPAGTSGRDTQYF. CDR3 bases: TGCGCCAGCAGCTTGTTTCCCGCCGGGACTAGCGGGAGAGATACGCAGTATTTT.

The rearrangement uses TRBV13 and TRBJ2-3; TRBD1 matches 11 bases. V shed 5 bases, J shed 5 bases, and the junction held 6 bases outside the gene matches. The CDR3 spans 15 residues. The germline CDR1 and CDR2 sequences are PRHDT and FYEKMQ (reference sequence). Here the CDR3 reads CASSVDRGLGDTQYF. The CDR3 DNA reads TGTGCCAGCAGCGTGGACAGGGGGCTGGGAGATACGCAGTATTTT.

This clone was detected a few times. The V and J genes are TRBV21-1 and TRBJ2-7; the table's TRBD1 call for D was not verified on the DNA. TRBV21-1 is flagged as a pseudogene. The CDR3 contains 17 residues. The chain's CDR3 is CASSNSPVKTGFDEQYF. As DNA, the CDR3 is TGTGCCAGCAGCAATTCCCCCGTTAAGACAGGGTTCGACGAGCAGTACTTC.

This clone occurred once. The genes are TRBV2 and TRBJ1-1; D not resolved. The ends were cut back, 5 bases at V and 3 bases at J, with 4 bases in the middle. Germline V gene lookup returns CDR1 SNHLY and CDR2 FYNNEI. The CDR3 is made up of 11 amino acids. The DNA for the CDR3 is TGTGCCAGCAGTTCTTACACTGAAGCTTTCTTT. It codes for CASSSYTEAFF.

The chain is built from TRBV5-1 and TRBJ2-7; D uncertain. Per germline, CDR1 SGHRS and CDR2 YFSETQ. CDR3 length: 12 amino acids. Trimming stripped 4 bases from V and 6 bases from J, with 11 bases between. The CDR3 loop reads CASSPPLGEQYF. In nucleotides, the CDR3 is TGCGCCAGCAGCCCCCCCCTCGGCGAGCAGTACTTC.

This clone occurred a few times. The chain carries TRBV19 and TRBJ2-7; 8 bases are shared with TRBD1. Unmatched junction bases numbered 11, after V lost 4 bases and J lost 3 bases. The CDR3 length is 16 residues. CDR1 is LNHDA, CDR2 SQIVND, per germline (reference sequence). CDR3 DNA: TGTGCCAGTAGTACCGCACCCCCTGGACAGGGCTACGAGCAGTACTTC. Translation: CASSTAPPGQGYEQYF.

V and J are TRBV2 and TRBJ2-2, with 9 nucleotides matching TRBD2. CDR1 SNHLY and CDR2 FYNNEI come from the germline V gene. V trimming: 0 bases; J trimming: 6 bases; junction bases outside the gene matches: 2. The CDR3 spans 15 residues. CDR3 residues: CASSEARGGSGELFF. The CDR3 coding sequence is TGTGCCAGCAGTGAAGCGCGGGGGGGGTCCGGGGAGCTGTTTTTT.

J is TRBJ1-1 and V is TRBV9; 9 nucleotides align to TRBD1. With V trimmed by 4 bases and J by 2 bases, 9 bases remained unmatched. Germline V CDR1 and CDR2: SGDLS, YYNGEE. This CDR3 has 16 amino acids. The CDR3 DNA sequence: TGTGCCAGCAGCCCAACTTGGGACAGGGACAACACTGAAGCTTTCTTT. This encodes CASSPTWDRDNTEAFF.

The J gene is TRBJ1-5, the V gene TRBV15, with D possibly TRBD1 on 6 matching bases. The CDR3 covers 14 residues. Germline-derived CDR1 and CDR2 are LNHNV and YYDKDF (reference sequence). Trimming left V 0 bases short and J 4 bases short, with 7 bases between. The DNA for the CDR3 is TGTGCCACCAGCAGAGAAGACAGGAATCAGCCCCAGCATTTT. Its protein product is CATSREDRNQPQHF.

As DNA, the CDR3 is TGTGCCAGCAGTCCCCGGGGCAGGGGGGATGGCTACACCTTC. It yields the protein CASSPRGRGDGYTF. The chain has TRBV27 and TRBJ1-2; 7 bases agree with TRBD1. J was trimmed by 6 bases and V by 5 bases; bases with no gene match: 9. The CDR3 spans 14 residues. The germline V gene has CDR1 MNHEY and CDR2 SMNVEV (reference sequence).

This clone was seen a single time. The V gene is TRBV7-2, the J gene TRBJ2-1, with TRBD2 matching over 11 bases. The CDR3 totals 15 residues. The J segment lost 4 bases and the V segment lost 4 bases, leaving 3 bases of the junction unmatched. Germline V CDR1 and CDR2: SGHTA, FQGNSA. This CDR3 reads CASSSRLAGYNEQFF. The CDR3 region has the DNA TGTGCCAGCAGCTCCCGACTAGCGGGGTACAATGAGCAGTTCTTC.

This chain links TRBV5-1 with TRBJ2-1, with TRBD1 matching over 9 bases. The J segment lost 2 bases and the V segment lost 7 bases, leaving 7 bases of the junction unmatched. This CDR3 has 15 amino acids. Germline CDR1 SGHRS, CDR2 YFSETQ. The CDR3 spells CASAKTGGTYNEQFF. As DNA, the CDR3 is TGCGCCAGCGCTAAAACAGGGGGCACCTACAATGAGCAGTTCTTC.

The chain uses TRBV6-6 and TRBJ2-5; 9 bases agree with TRBD2. Germline trimming cut 8 bases from V and 4 bases from J; bases unmatched to any gene: 11. The CDR3 is made up of 15 amino acids. The germline V gene encodes CDR1 MNHNY and CDR2 SVGAGI (reference sequence). The CDR3 bases are TGTGCCAGCCGTACCACTAGCGGGTGGGGAGAGACCCAGTACTTC. Protein product: CASRTTSGWGETQYF.

The CDR3 nucleotides are TGTGCCAGCAGCCGGATAAAAATACAGGGGGCATTTGAAAAACTGTTTTTT. Its translation is CASSRIKIQGAFEKLFF. This sequence joins TRBV14 and TRBJ1-4; 9 bases are shared with TRBD1. The CDR3 is 17 amino acids. Germline-derived CDR1 and CDR2 are SGHDN and FVKESK. Trimming at V came to 4 bases and at J to 7 bases, leaving 13 bases not matched to a gene.

V gene TRBV15 combines with J gene TRBJ2-2, with TRBD1 matching over 11 bases. The junction had 7 bases not matched to a gene; V was cut back by 0 bases and J by 7 bases. Germline V gene sequence: CDR1 LNHNV, CDR2 YYDKDF (reference sequence). CDR3 length equals 17 residues. The CDR3 here is CATSRDRGQGAIGELFF. The DNA of the CDR3 is TGTGCCACCAGCAGAGATCGAGGACAGGGGGCGATCGGGGAGCTGTTTTTT.

The rearrangement uses TRBV5-4 and TRBJ1-1, with D possibly being TRBD1 (5 bases). The V gene's germline CDR1 is SGHNT and CDR2 YYREEE (reference sequence). CDR3 size: 15 residues. V was trimmed by 0 bases and J by 0 bases, leaving 9 bases between them. The CDR3 spells CASSLAGVMNTEAFF. In nucleotides, the CDR3 is TGTGCCAGCAGCTTGGCGGGGGTCATGAACACTGAAGCTTTCTTT. Supplemented by reference TRBV5-4 and TRBJ1-1, the full variable domain reads ETGVTQSPTHLIKTRGQQVTLRCSSQSGHNTVSWYQQALGQGPQFIFQYYREEENGRGNFPPRFSGLQFPNYSSELNVNALELDDSALYLCASSLAGVMNTEAFFGQGTRLTVV.

V gene TRBV7-7 combines with J gene TRBJ2-2, with 8 bases matching TRBD1. The germline V gene encodes CDR1 SSHAT and CDR2 FNYEAQ (reference sequence). The CDR3 contains 13 residues. J gave up 7 bases and V 6 bases, and 4 bases lay outside the gene matches. This CDR3 reads CASRETGGGELFF. CDR3 bases: TGTGCCAGCAGAGAAACAGGGGGCGGGGAGCTGTTTTTT.